A selection of T cell receptor beta chains follows, all from one sample in a study of blood T cell repertoires in COVID-19. Sequenced by immunoSEQ multiplex PCR; TCRdb stores in-frame clones only, minus some. The table includes some 410,000 clones, 70% to 90% detected once. Sequencing was done on a sample of PBMCs or T cells enriched from blood (not recorded which). These receptors were collected from a woman younger than 45 with acute COVID-19. CDR3s include the opening cysteine and the closing phenylalanine or tryptophan. A D gene is named only where the DNA matches it firmly. Expanded clones are given a class, and other clones once, few, many or no size at all.

abundance	len	d_gene	v_gene	j_gene	CDR3aa	CDR3nt
few	14	TRBD1	TRBV6-1	TRBJ1-6	CASSEGDRGGPLHF	TGTGCCAGCAGTGAAGGGGACAGGGGCGGACCCCTCCACTTT
-	13	-	TRBV4-1	TRBJ2-5	CASSQPVQETQYF	TGCGCCAGCAGCCAACCGGTACAAGAGACCCAGTACTTC
-	16	TRBD2	TRBV10-3	TRBJ2-2	CAIRGTSGPNTGELFF	TGTGCCATCCGAGGGACTAGCGGGCCGAACACCGGGGAGCTGTTTTTT
-	15	-	TRBV20-1	TRBJ2-4	CSASSQGQGKNIQYF	TGCAGTGCTAGTAGTCAGGGACAAGGAAAAAACATTCAGTACTTC
-	15	-	TRBV6-5	TRBJ1-6	CASKLLGLPDSPLHF	TGTGCCAGCAAATTGTTGGGACTACCGGATTCACCCCTCCACTTT
once	15	-	TRBV7-9	TRBJ1-1	CASSVTGRGNTEAFF	TGTGCCAGCAGCGTTACAGGGAGGGGGAACACTGAAGCTTTCTTT
-	13	TRBD1	TRBV5-5	TRBJ1-5	CASSGTANQPQHF	TGTGCCAGCAGCGGGACAGCCAATCAGCCCCAGCATTTT
-	13	-	TRBV30	TRBJ1-5	CAWSEDNSQPQHF	TGTGCCTGGAGTGAGGACAATAGTCAGCCCCAGCATTTT
-	14	-	TRBV13	TRBJ1-4	CASSFGGSNEKLFF	TGTGCCAGCAGCTTCGGGGGATCTAATGAAAAACTGTTTTTT
-	15	TRBD1	TRBV5-6	TRBJ1-2	CASSLGQGEGYGYTF	TGTGCCAGCAGCTTGGGACAGGGCGAAGGCTATGGCTACACCTTC
-	13	-	TRBV11-2	TRBJ2-7	CASSLGTGYEQYF	TGTGCCAGCAGCTTAGGTACGGGCTACGAGCAGTACTTC
-	19	-	TRBV19	TRBJ2-1	CASSSRPALARISNNEQFF	TGTGCCAGTAGTTCCCGACCCGCCCTAGCCAGAATTTCGAACAATGAGCAGTTCTTC
few	14	TRBD1	TRBV27	TRBJ2-2	CASAGGGLTGELFF	TGTGCCAGCGCAGGGGGCGGCCTCACCGGGGAGCTGTTTTTT
-	15	-	TRBV6-5	TRBJ2-3	CASSYSGGPGDTQYF	TGTGCCAGCAGTTACTCCGGGGGGCCGGGGGATACGCAGTATTTT
-	16	TRBD1	TRBV29-1	TRBJ1-4	CSVSTGGAYTNEKLFF	TGCAGCGTTTCGACAGGGGGCGCTTATACTAATGAAAAACTGTTTTTT
few	15	-	TRBV3-1/TRBV3-2	TRBJ1-2	CASSQGHPANYGYTF	TGTGCCAGCAGCCAAGGTCACCCAGCTAACTATGGCTACACCTTC
-	11	-	TRBV18	TRBJ2-7	CASSSYYEQYF	TGTGCCAGCTCATCCTACTACGAGCAGTACTTC
-	13	TRBD2	TRBV10-2	TRBJ2-7	CASKEAGDGEQYF	TGCGCCAGCAAAGAAGCGGGGGACGGCGAGCAGTACTTC
-	17	TRBD1	TRBV27	TRBJ2-7	CASSPGRQGPLTYEQYF	TGTGCCAGCAGTCCAGGGCGACAGGGCCCTTTGACCTACGAGCAGTACTTC
-	14	-	TRBV7-2	TRBJ2-7	CASSLTGIDYEQYF	TGTGCCAGCAGCTTAACGGGTATTGACTACGAGCAGTACTTC
-	12	-	TRBV18	TRBJ1-2	CASSPVVGGYTF	TGTGCCAGCTCCCCTGTCGTCGGTGGCTACACCTTC
-	13	-	TRBV5-1	TRBJ2-3	CASSPGLGDTQYF	TGCGCCAGCAGCCCCGGGTTAGGAGATACGCAGTATTTT
-	14	-	TRBV7-9	TRBJ2-2	CASSLARGTGELFF	TGTGCCAGCAGCTTAGCGCGGGGTACCGGGGAGCTGTTTTTT
once	12	TRBD1	TRBV2	TRBJ2-1	CATGQGRNEQFF	TGTGCCACCGGACAGGGTAGAAATGAGCAGTTCTTC
-	14	-	TRBV5-1	TRBJ2-7	CASSLSEASYEQYF	TGCGCCAGCAGCTTGTCCGAGGCTTCCTACGAGCAGTACTTC
-	15	-	TRBV9	TRBJ1-1	CASSVVASGDTEAFF	TGTGCCAGCAGCGTAGTAGCATCCGGGGATACTGAAGCTTTCTTT
-	13	-	TRBV4-2	TRBJ2-3	CASSQYASDTQYF	TGTGCCAGCAGCCAATACGCGTCTGATACGCAGTATTTT
-	17	-	TRBV5-1	TRBJ1-6	CASSLAGRGPYNSPLHF	TGCGCCAGCAGCTTGGCCGGTAGGGGTCCCTATAATTCACCCCTCCACTTT
-	13	-	TRBV29-1	TRBJ2-7	CSVHDRSSYEQYF	TGCAGCGTACACGACAGGAGCTCCTACGAGCAGTACTTC
-	13	-	TRBV18	TRBJ1-2	CASSPDSSYGYTF	TGTGCCAGCTCACCCGACAGCAGCTATGGCTACACCTTC
once	12	-	TRBV10-2	TRBJ1-1	CASSEEGTEAFF	TGCGCCAGCAGTGAGGAGGGAACTGAAGCTTTCTTT
-	13	-	TRBV5-4	TRBJ1-2	CASSLRGASGYTF	TGTGCCAGCAGCTTGCGGGGGGCTTCTGGCTACACCTTC
-	15	-	TRBV18	TRBJ2-3	CASSPPDSTTDTQYF	TGTGCCAGCTCACCACCGGACTCCACCACAGATACGCAGTATTTT
-	11	-	TRBV7-3	TRBJ2-2	CASSSTGELFF	TGTGCCAGCAGCTCGACCGGGGAGCTGTTTTTT
-	13	-	TRBV7-9	TRBJ1-2	CASSPRSNYGYTF	TGTGCCAGCAGCCCCAGGTCTAACTATGGCTACACCTTC
-	13	-	TRBV7-8	TRBJ1-5	CASSLFRDQPQHF	TGTGCCAGCAGCTTATTCAGGGATCAGCCCCAGCATTTT
-	16	TRBD1	TRBV2	TRBJ1-3	CASSQFGTGGGNTIYF	TGTGCCAGCAGCCAATTTGGGACAGGGGGCGGAAACACCATATATTTT
-	12	-	TRBV12-3/TRBV12-4	TRBJ2-2	CASSTDTGELFF	TGTGCCAGCAGCACAGACACCGGGGAGCTGTTTTTT
few	12	-	TRBV3-1/TRBV3-2	TRBJ1-1	CASRAGNTEAFF	TGTGCCAGCAGGGCAGGGAACACTGAAGCTTTCTTT
-	15	TRBD1	TRBV10-3	TRBJ1-2	CAISAGQVVGAGYTF	TGTGCCATCAGTGCTGGACAGGTCGTCGGGGCGGGCTACACCTTC
-	14	TRBD1	TRBV30	TRBJ1-2	CAWSVQGQGVGYTF	TGTGCCTGGAGTGTACAGGGACAGGGAGTTGGCTACACCTTC
-	12	-	TRBV6-5	TRBJ2-7	CATSRYSYEQYF	TGTGCCACCTCGCGGTATTCCTACGAGCAGTACTTC
-	14	-	TRBV5-6	TRBJ1-4	CASSQAATNEKLFF	TGTGCCAGCAGCCAAGCCGCAACTAATGAAAAACTGTTTTTT
-	14	TRBD1	TRBV29-1	TRBJ1-4	CSVGTGGGNEKLFF	TGCAGCGTGGGGACAGGGGGTGGAAATGAAAAACTGTTTTTT
-	17	TRBD2	TRBV19	TRBJ2-7	CASSTYRTSGYSYEQYF	TGTGCCAGTAGTACCTACCGGACTAGCGGATACTCCTACGAGCAGTACTTC
-	13	-	TRBV7-7	TRBJ1-5	CASSLRQGQPQHF	TGTGCCAGCAGCTTAAGACAAGGACAGCCCCAGCATTTT